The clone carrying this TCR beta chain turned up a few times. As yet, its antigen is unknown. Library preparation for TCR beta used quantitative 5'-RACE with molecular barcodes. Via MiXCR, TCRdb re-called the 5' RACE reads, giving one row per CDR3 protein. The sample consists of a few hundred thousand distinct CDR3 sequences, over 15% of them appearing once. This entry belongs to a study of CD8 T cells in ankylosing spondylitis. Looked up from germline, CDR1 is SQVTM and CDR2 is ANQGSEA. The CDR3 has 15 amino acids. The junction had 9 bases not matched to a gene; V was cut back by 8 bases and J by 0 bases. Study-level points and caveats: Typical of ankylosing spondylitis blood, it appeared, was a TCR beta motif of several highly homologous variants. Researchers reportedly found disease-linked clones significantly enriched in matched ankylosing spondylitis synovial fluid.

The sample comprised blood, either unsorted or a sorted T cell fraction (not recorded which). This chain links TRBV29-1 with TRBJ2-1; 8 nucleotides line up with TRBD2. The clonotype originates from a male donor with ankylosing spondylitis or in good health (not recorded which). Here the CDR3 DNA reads TGCAGCACTCTTAGCGGGGCCAGCTCCTACAATGAGCAGTTCTTC. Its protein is CSTLSGASSYNEQFF.